The clone carrying this TCR beta chain was counted only a few times. Germline V gene lookup returns CDR1 MGHRA and CDR2 YSYEKL. The V and J ends lost 0 bases and 3 bases respectively, with 11 bases between them. The CDR3 loop spans 15 amino acids. This specimen comes from a study of blood T cell repertoires in COVID-19. Study-wide background: Acute and convalescent COVID-19 specimens originated in the United States, Italy and Spain.

The authors' processing: Estimates of nucleated cell counts were drawn from the amplification of reference gene primers. The assay was immunoSEQ multiplex PCR, and TCRdb's table has in-frame clones only and misses some. V and J calls plus clone size are reproduced from that table; the DNA served to infer D and trimming. Of about 85,000 clones in the sample, roughly three quarters were seen once. The J gene is TRBJ1-2, the V gene TRBV4-1; tentative D call: TRBD1 (6 bases). The sequence was collected from an older man with acute or convalescent COVID-19. The material sequenced was peripheral blood. CDR3 amino acids: CASSQDGRGYYGYTF. For the CDR3, the DNA is TGCGCCAGCAGCCAAGATGGCAGGGGATACTATGGCTACACCTTC.